This paragraph covers one TCR beta chain sequence. Its target antigen remains unknown. Base qualities are missing; no much larger clone stands one base away. Library creation used the immunoSEQ multiplex PCR assay. Here the immuneACCESS table is served through TCRdb, limited to in-frame sequences with V and J called. Missing clones are a known gap in these copies; in checked studies unresolved V genes cover under half, and the rest lacks a known reason. This sample is represented by tens of thousands of clones; about 83% of them were singletons. The ten largest clones represent 4% to 5.5% of the sample. Trimming accounts for 0 bases at V and 2 bases at J, while the number of junction bases matched to no gene is 8. Measured from the cysteine to the phenylalanine, the CDR3 is 16 residues long. The retained sequence is limited to the CDR3, 48 bases, with the frame set at the first base. CDR1 SGDLS and CDR2 YYNGEE are derived from the germline V gene.

Focal radiation therapy combined with CTLA-4 blockade (ipilimumab) was tested in patients with chemo-refractory metastatic non-small-cell lung cancer. The entry originates in a study of radiotherapy plus CTLA-4 blockade in lung cancer (dated by TCRdb to 2016 to 2019). With respect to the entire study: Objective responses were observed in about a sixth of enrolled patients, and disease control was achieved in less than 40%. Points the paper makes about the study in general: The strongest predictors of response were reported to be early dynamic shifts in blood T cell clones along with a rise in serum interferon-beta following radiation. After treatment with radiotherapy and ipilimumab, TCR clones that came from tumors expanded in the peripheral blood.

In this chain, TRBV9 is recombined with TRBJ2-7; 7 of the junction bases match TRBD2. The input for sequencing was peripheral blood, taken from a patient treated with radiotherapy plus ipilimumab. This clonotype was sampled from a human donor with non-small cell lung cancer whose response to radiotherapy plus ipilimumab could not be evaluated. Read as DNA, the sequence is TGTGCCAGCAGCGTAGCGGCTAGCGGAGTTCCCTACGAGCAGTACTTC. It encodes CASSVAASGVPYEQYF.